The 5 T cell receptor beta chains below were found in one sample sequenced in a study of cytomegalovirus exposure and HLA in healthy donors (dated by TCRdb to between 2016 and 2019). Libraries were built with the immunoSEQ multiplex PCR assay. A mixture of 60 forward primers for TCR Vbeta segments and 13 reverse primers for TCR Jbeta segments was used in the multiplex PCR. TCRdb took over this immuneACCESS table, retaining in-frame rearrangements with V and J assigned. Such tables are incomplete; in checked studies, under half of the missing clones stem from an unresolved V gene, and the remainder is unexplained. In this sample the table shows some 100,000 clones, more than 75% of which occur a single time. The ten top clones hold over 3.5% of the sample. The specimen was PBMCs. The receptors stem from a woman in her fifties or sixties in good health and CMV-seropositive.

V and J are TRBV7-2 and TRBJ2-3, with 7 bases aligning to TRBD2. CDR3 length: 17 amino acids. The V gene end was trimmed by 0 bases and the J gene end by 0 bases; junction bases not matched to a gene: 6. Germline V CDR1 and CDR2: SGHTA, FQGNSA. The CDR3 nucleotides read TGTGCCAGCAGCTTAGCCGTCGGAGCGGGGAGCACAGATACGCAGTATTTT. It yields the protein CASSLAVGAGSTDTQYF.

V gene TRBV6-1 combines with J gene TRBJ1-4; D possibly corresponds to TRBD1 (5 bases). This CDR3 has 13 residues. V shed 8 bases and J shed 3 bases, with 10 bases lying between them. CDR1 MNHNS and CDR2 SASEGT come from the germline V gene. The CDR3 loop reads CASGAASNEKLFF. As DNA, the CDR3 is TGTGCCAGCGGGGCGGCGTCTAATGAAAAACTGTTTTTT.

The chain links TRBV9 to TRBJ2-5; 12 positions match TRBD2. Germline V lookup: CDR1 SGDLS, CDR2 YYNGEE. The CDR3 has 16 amino acids. Trimming cost V 0 bases and J 2 bases; bases outside gene matches: 2. The CDR3 DNA reads as TGTGCCAGCAGCGTAGGACTAGCGGGGGAGCAAGAGACCCAGTACTTC. Protein product: CASSVGLAGEQETQYF.

The V gene is TRBV7-3, the J gene TRBJ2-1; 7 bases match TRBD2. The germline CDR1 and CDR2 sequences are SGHTA and FQGTGA. After removal of 4 bases from V and 0 bases from J, the junction contained 6 bases not matched to a gene. The CDR3 is made up of 16 amino acids. DNA of the CDR3: TGTGCCAGCAGCTCTGTAGCGGGCAGCTCCTACAATGAGCAGTTCTTC. Amino acid sequence: CASSSVAGSSYNEQFF.

The chain combines TRBV5-1 with TRBJ1-2; D unresolved. The CDR3 sequence is 12 residues long. Trimming took 0 bases from V and 7 from J, leaving 7 bases between them. CDR1 SGHRS and CDR2 YFSETQ come from the germline V gene. CDR3 nucleotide sequence: TGCGCCAGCAGCTTGGCCGGGTTTGGCTACACCTTC. Translation: CASSLAGFGYTF.